These 20 T cell receptor beta chains share one sample of origin, sequenced in a study of CD8+ T cells in alopecia areata. Treatment noted: oral pan-JAK inhibitor, 5-10 mg twice daily. Extracted from the samples, RNA was reverse transcribed into cDNA to serve as the sequencing template. Here immunoSEQ multiplex PCR was the method, and the copy in TCRdb shows in-frame clones only, minus some. The sample holds 200,000 or so clones; around 43% are singletons and the top ten take roughly 2.6%. The specimen was CD4+ T cells sorted from blood, collected at approximately week 37, from a patient treated with tofacitinib. The source is a human donor with alopecia areata.

The gene calls are TRBV30 and TRBJ2-3, with 9 bases matching TRBD2. Germline V gene data show CDR1 as GTSNPN and CDR2 as SVGIG (reference sequence). The CDR3 contains 16 residues. V lost 4 bases, J lost 7 bases, and 15 bases stayed unmatched. CDR3 in amino acids: CAWTHRELAGRNTQYF. The CDR3 region has the DNA TGTGCCTGGACACATAGGGAGCTAGCGGGAAGAAATACGCAGTATTTT.

In this sample, this clone turned up a few times. Distinct nucleotide sequences in the sample also encode this CDR3. The chain carries TRBV20-1 and TRBJ1-1; unclear D gene. CDR3 size: 10 residues. Germline CDR1 DFQATT, CDR2 SNEGSKA (reference sequence). The V end lost 5 bases, the J end lost 6 bases, and 7 bases lay between the germline ends. The CDR3 loop reads CSASSAEAFF. CDR3 nucleotide sequence: TGCAGTGCTTCGTCGGCTGAAGCTTTCTTT.

The chain has TRBV5-6 and TRBJ1-6, with D possibly TRBD1 on 6 matching bases. V lost 3 bases to trimming and J lost 7 bases, with 17 bases between them. Germline V lookup: CDR1 SGHDT, CDR2 YYEEEE. This CDR3 has 16 residues. CDR3 sequence reads: CASSWTPGASNSPLHF. In DNA form, the CDR3 reads TGTGCCAGCAGCTGGACTCCGGGGGCATCGAATTCACCCCTCCACTTT.

The V and J genes are TRBV29-1 and TRBJ1-1; perhaps TRBD1 as D (5 bases). Germline V gene data show CDR1 as SQVTM and CDR2 as ANQGSEA. The CDR3 covers 12 residues. Deletions cut 8 bases from V and 7 bases from J, with 17 bases between. Here the CDR3 reads CSFGHGGGEAFF. CDR3 DNA: TGCAGCTTCGGACACGGGGGAGGTGAAGCTTTCTTT.

This chain links TRBV9 with TRBJ2-5; 10 bases are shared with TRBD2. Germline V CDR1 and CDR2: SGDLS, YYNGEE. The CDR3 length is 16 residues. Unmatched junction bases numbered 11, after V lost 4 bases and J lost 5 bases. CDR3 sequence: CASSPRVAGGGETQYF. CDR3 DNA: TGTGCCAGCAGCCCGCGGGTAGCGGGAGGAGGCGAGACCCAGTACTTC.

The chain recombines TRBV2 with TRBJ2-1; TRBD2 aligns across 13 bases. Per germline, CDR1 SNHLY and CDR2 FYNNEI. The J segment lost 8 bases and the V segment lost 3 bases, leaving 4 bases of the junction unmatched. CDR3 length: 15 amino acids. The CDR3 nucleotides are TGTGCCAGCAGTGACACTAGCGGGAGGGCCGATGAGCAGTTCTTC. As protein: CASSDTSGRADEQFF.

This clone came up a few times. V usage is TRBV27 and J usage is TRBJ2-1; 7 bases fit TRBD1. This CDR3 has 14 residues. V lost 6 bases to trimming and J lost 2 bases; unmatched junction nucleotides: 4. Germline-derived CDR1 and CDR2 are MNHEY and SMNVEV (reference sequence). The CDR3 region has the DNA TGTGCCAGCAGGACAGGGTTGGCCTACAATGAGCAGTTCTTC. Protein sequence: CASRTGLAYNEQFF.

A few counts support this clone. J is TRBJ1-2 and V is TRBV2, with 7 positions matching TRBD1. V shed 3 bases and J 4 bases; nucleotides not matched to a gene: 11. There are 16 residues in the CDR3. Germline V gives CDR1 SNHLY, CDR2 FYNNEI. This CDR3 reads CASSEGQPKIPYGYTF. The DNA of the CDR3 is TGTGCCAGCAGTGAGGGACAGCCTAAAATACCCTATGGCTACACCTTC.

This chain connects TRBV5-1 to TRBJ2-2; unclear D gene. Trimming shortened V by 2 bases and J by 0 bases, and 8 bases separated the two germline ends. The CDR3 runs to 15 residues. Per germline, CDR1 SGHRS and CDR2 YFSETQ. The CDR3 region has the DNA TGCGCCAGCAGCTTCGAACGGACGAACACCGGGGAGCTGTTTTTT. This encodes CASSFERTNTGELFF.

This clone was recorded once. The gene calls are TRBV30 and TRBJ2-5; tentatively, D is TRBD2 (5 bases). The germline CDR1 and CDR2 sequences are GTSNPN and SVGIG (reference sequence). With 2 bases removed from V and 5 bases from J, the gap between germline ends came to 9 bases. CDR3 length: 12 residues. CDR3 loop: CAWSSSWETQYF. For the CDR3, the DNA is TGTGCCTGGAGTTCTAGCTGGGAGACCCAGTACTTC.

The chain links TRBV29-1 to TRBJ2-3; 7 bases are shared with TRBD2. The CDR3 spans 11 residues. V gave up 7 bases and J gave up 9 bases; unmatched junction bases: 7. CDR1 SQVTM and CDR2 ANQGSEA come from the germline V gene. CDR3 in DNA: TGCAGCGCCCTCCGGGGGGACACGCAGTATTTT. This encodes CSALRGDTQYF.

The chain couples TRBV4-1 to TRBJ1-5, with D possibly being TRBD1 (5 bases). V shed 1 base and J shed 5 bases, with 12 bases lying between them. Per germline, CDR1 MGHRA and CDR2 YSYEKL. This CDR3 contains 15 residues. CDR3 sequence reads: CASSQVQGSDQPQHF. The CDR3 DNA follows: TGCGCCAGCAGCCAAGTCCAGGGTAGTGATCAGCCCCAGCATTTT.

The genes are TRBV27 and TRBJ2-1; 15 bases are a match to TRBD2. The CDR3 is 15 amino acids. V lost 7 bases and J lost 6; bases outside the gene matches: 4. The germline gives CDR1 MNHEY, CDR2 SMNVEV (reference sequence). The CDR3 nucleotides are TGTGCCAGCACCCGGACTAGCGGGAGGGGCAATGAGCAGTTCTTC. Translation gives CASTRTSGRGNEQFF.

This clone was seen only once. The CDR3 DNA is TGTGCCTGGAGTGTCCGTCTCGGTTTAAGTCAGCCCCAGCATTTT. Its protein is CAWSVRLGLSQPQHF. The rearrangement links TRBV30 to TRBJ1-5; D gene unclear. Germline V gives CDR1 GTSNPN, CDR2 SVGIG (reference sequence). V was pared by 0 bases and J by 6 bases, with 15 bases between. The CDR3 is made up of 15 amino acids. The variable domain in full, with the rest retrieved from reference TRBV30 and TRBJ1-5, is SQTIHQWPATLVQPVGSPLSLECTVEGTSNPNLYWYRQAAGRGLQLLFYSVGIGQISSEVPQNLSASRPQDRQFILSSKKLLLSDSGFYLCAWSVRLGLSQPQHFGDGTRLSIL.

This clone was found a few times. The chain joins TRBV29-1 to TRBJ1-5, with TRBD1 identical over 7 bases. V was clipped by 4 bases and J by 9 bases; unmatched bases: 9. Germline CDR1 and CDR2: SQVTM and ANQGSEA. The CDR3 is made up of 13 amino acids. CDR3 sequence (DNA): TGCAGCGTTGGGGACAGTAATTTTGGGCCCCAGCATTTT. Translation: CSVGDSNFGPQHF.

A few counts support this clone. The chain has TRBV30 and TRBJ2-2; D gene ambiguous. The CDR3 sequence is 12 residues long. CDR1 is GTSNPN and CDR2 is SVGIG in the germline V gene (reference sequence). Trimming cost V 4 bases and J 2 bases, with 5 bases left between them. CDR3 DNA: TGTGCCTGGATGTCCAACACCGGGGAGCTGTTTTTT. Translating gives CAWMSNTGELFF. The full variable domain, with the rest looked up from reference TRBV30 and TRBJ2-2, is SQTIHQWPATLVQPVGSPLSLECTVEGTSNPNLYWYRQAAGRGLQLLFYSVGIGQISSEVPQNLSASRPQDRQFILSSKKLLLSDSGFYLCAWMSNTGELFFGEGSRLTVL.

This clone appeared a few times. This sequence joins TRBV29-1 and TRBJ1-1; the D is unclear. There are 13 residues in the CDR3. V was trimmed by 2 bases and J by 5 bases, leaving 12 bases between them. Germline V CDR1 and CDR2: SQVTM, ANQGSEA. The CDR3 loop is CSVELGKRTEAFF. CDR3 nucleotides: TGCAGCGTTGAATTGGGGAAGAGGACTGAAGCTTTCTTT.

This clone was picked up a small number of times. This chain uses TRBV23-1 with TRBJ2-7; TRBD2 matches at 10 bases. TRBV23-1 is filed as an ORF, its function uncertain. This CDR3 region has 17 residues. The trim removed 3 bases at V and 0 bases at J, leaving 8 bases unmatched. DNA for the CDR3: TGCGCCAGCAGTCACCGTAGCGGGAGGCCCAGCTCCTACGAGCAGTACTTC. This codes for CASSHRSGRPSSYEQYF.

By sample fraction, this clone is medium-sized (0.01 to 0.1%). This chain connects TRBV5-1 to TRBJ2-4, with 12 bases that match TRBD2. The CDR3 has 14 residues. With V trimmed by 5 bases and J by 8 bases, 5 bases remained unmatched. The germline gives CDR1 SGHRS, CDR2 YFSETQ. The DNA of the CDR3 is TGCGCCAGCAGGGAGACTAGCGGGAGCGACATTCAGTACTTC. Translation: CASRETSGSDIQYF.

This clone was counted at least ten times. Other DNA sequences in the sample encode the same CDR3. This chain links TRBV28 with TRBJ2-7; the D call may be TRBD1 or TRBD2 (6 bases each). Per germline, CDR1 MDHEN and CDR2 SYDVKM. V was clipped by 1 base and J by 2 bases, with 12 bases between them. The length of the CDR3 is 15 residues. CDR3 in amino acids: CASSLSPRGAYEQYF. The DNA for the CDR3 is TGTGCCAGCAGTTTATCCCCGAGGGGGGCCTACGAGCAGTACTTC.